This is a list of T cell receptor beta chains from one sample in a study of blood T cell repertoires in COVID-19. TCRdb's table, derived via immunoSEQ multiplex PCR, lists solely in-frame clones and lacks some. The repertoire includes about 160,000 clones, 80% to 90% of them detected once, and about 2.8% sits in the top ten. Sequenced material: peripheral blood. The source of these receptors is a man between 60 and 75 years old with acute or convalescent COVID-19. Each CDR3 is given with its conserved first and last residue. D genes are given only for firm matches. The size entry is marked missing in some rows and otherwise reads once, few, many or a size class.

size,D,J,V,length,CDR3,DNA
NA,NA,TRBJ1-4,TRBV2,14,CASSVEGIREKLFF,TGTGCCAGCAGTGTAGAGGGAATAAGAGAAAAACTGTTTTTT
NA,TRBD1,TRBJ1-2,TRBV10-2,16,CASRGGTGDPSGGYTF,TGCGCCAGCAGGGGAGGGACAGGGGATCCTTCTGGTGGCTACACCTTC
few,NA,TRBJ2-7,TRBV27,13,CAKRTGFRYEQYF,TGTGCCAAGAGAACAGGGTTTCGATACGAGCAGTACTTC
NA,TRBD2,TRBJ2-1,TRBV2,15,CASSSWTRGVDEQFF,TGTGCCAGCAGTTCCTGGACTAGGGGTGTCGATGAGCAGTTCTTC
NA,NA,TRBJ2-7,TRBV19,16,CASSIVGGTPSYEQYF,TGTGCCAGTAGTATAGTGGGGGGTACCCCCTCCTACGAGCAGTACTTC
NA,TRBD2,TRBJ2-7,TRBV2,13,CASSGLAGYEQYF,TGTGCCAGCAGTGGACTAGCGGGTTACGAGCAGTACTTC
NA,NA,TRBJ2-3,TRBV7-9,13,CASRSPLADTQYF,TGTGCCAGCAGATCACCACTGGCAGATACGCAGTATTTT
NA,TRBD1,TRBJ1-2,TRBV6-5,13,CASSQHRGWGYTF,TGTGCCAGCAGTCAACACAGGGGCTGGGGCTACACCTTC
NA,NA,TRBJ2-1,TRBV19,15,CASSDGWGVGDEQFF,TGTGCCAGTAGCGATGGTTGGGGGGTAGGTGATGAGCAGTTCTTC
NA,TRBD1,TRBJ1-5,TRBV19,14,CASSMIQGVQPQHF,TGTGCCAGTAGTATGATACAGGGGGTACAGCCCCAGCATTTT
NA,TRBD1,TRBJ2-1,TRBV29-1,12,CSVEPGTDEQFF,TGCAGCGTTGAACCAGGGACAGATGAGCAGTTCTTC
NA,NA,TRBJ2-2,TRBV7-2,16,CASSLPGLGGSGELFF,TGTGCCAGCAGCTTACCGGGACTCGGTGGATCCGGGGAGCTGTTTTTT
NA,TRBD1,TRBJ1-1,TRBV12-3/TRBV12-4,12,CASTPDRGEAFF,TGTGCCAGCACCCCAGACAGGGGCGAGGCTTTCTTT
NA,TRBD2,TRBJ2-1,TRBV11-2,16,CASSLLAGGPYNEQFF,TGTGCCAGCAGCTTACTAGCGGGGGGGCCTTACAATGAGCAGTTCTTC
NA,TRBD1,TRBJ1-6,TRBV18,14,CASSADRANSPLHF,TGTGCCAGCTCAGCCGACAGGGCCAATTCACCCCTCCACTTT
NA,NA,TRBJ1-1,TRBV11-2,15,CASSLAGVRGTEAFF,TGTGCCAGCAGCTTAGCGGGGGTCCGAGGCACTGAAGCTTTCTTT
NA,TRBD1,TRBJ2-7,TRBV12-5,15,CASGLGGQGADEQYF,TGTGCTAGTGGTTTGGGAGGACAGGGGGCCGACGAGCAGTACTTC
NA,TRBD2,TRBJ2-7,TRBV29-1,12,CSVNSGAYEQYF,TGCAGCGTCAATAGCGGGGCCTACGAGCAGTACTTC
NA,TRBD1,TRBJ2-1,TRBV15,15,CATSHLTGAFNEQFF,TGTGCCACCAGCCATCTGACAGGGGCTTTCAATGAGCAGTTCTTC
NA,NA,TRBJ2-1,TRBV9,15,CASSVDGANYNEQFF,TGTGCCAGCAGCGTAGATGGGGCTAACTACAATGAGCAGTTCTTC
NA,NA,TRBJ1-4,TRBV9,14,CASSVAGGNEKLFF,TGTGCCAGCAGCGTAGCGGGGGGAAATGAAAAACTGTTTTTT
NA,NA,TRBJ1-1,TRBV7-9,16,CASSSKTESMNTEAFF,TGTGCCAGCAGCTCAAAAACAGAATCCATGAACACTGAAGCTTTCTTT
NA,TRBD1,TRBJ2-7,TRBV7-9,14,CASSSGQGGYEQYF,TGTGCCAGCAGCTCCGGACAGGGGGGCTACGAGCAGTACTTC
NA,NA,TRBJ2-4,TRBV20-1,15,CSASLHHAGKNIQYF,TGCAGTGCTAGTCTTCACCATGCCGGCAAAAACATTCAGTACTTC